This T cell receptor (beta chain) was observed in a study of CD8+ T cells in alopecia areata. Germline V gene data show CDR1 as SGHAT and CDR2 as FQNNGV. CDR3 length equals 16 residues. Losses at the gene ends were 5 bases for V and 0 bases for J; bases not matched to a gene: 7. Collection of lesional scalp punch biopsies and peripheral blood was performed in alopecia areata patients. The authors sorted CD4+ and CD8+ T cells from PBMCs. TCR sequencing used cDNA made by reverse transcription of extracted RNA. Only in-frame clones appear in the TCRdb table, and some are missing; sequencing was by immunoSEQ multiplex PCR. The sample shows tens of thousands of clones, over 60% of them seen only once.

The chain is built from TRBV11-2 and TRBJ2-5; 9 nucleotides line up with TRBD2. This TCR was recovered from a human donor with alopecia areata. What was sequenced was NKG2D-low CD8+ T cells sorted from blood. DNA of the CDR3: TGTGCCAGCAGCCCTGGGCTAGCGGGGTACCAAGAGACCCAGTACTTC. It translates to CASSPGLAGYQETQYF.